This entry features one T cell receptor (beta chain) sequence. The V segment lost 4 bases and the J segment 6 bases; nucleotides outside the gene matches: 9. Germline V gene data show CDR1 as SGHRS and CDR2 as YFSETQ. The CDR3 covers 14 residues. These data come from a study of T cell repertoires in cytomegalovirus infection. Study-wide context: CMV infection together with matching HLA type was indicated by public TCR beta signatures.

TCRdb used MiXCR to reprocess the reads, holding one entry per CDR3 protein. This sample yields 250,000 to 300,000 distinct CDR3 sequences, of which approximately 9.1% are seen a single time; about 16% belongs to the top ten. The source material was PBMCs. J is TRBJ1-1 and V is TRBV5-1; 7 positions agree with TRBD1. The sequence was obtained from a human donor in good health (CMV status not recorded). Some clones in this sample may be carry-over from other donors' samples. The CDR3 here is CASSPWDSHPEAFF. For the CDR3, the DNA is TGCGCCAGCAGCCCCTGGGACAGCCACCCTGAAGCTTTCTTT.